A selection of T cell receptor beta chains follows, all from one sample in a study of OX40 agonist ivuxolimab in advanced cancers. Sequencing was performed with immunoSEQ multiplex PCR; in TCRdb, only in-frame clones are kept and a portion is missing. In the table there are about 95,000 clones, nearly 90% of which are singletons. Sequences were derived from CD4+ or CD8+ T cells sorted from blood, sampled in a trial of the OX40 agonist ivuxolimab. Receptors were obtained from an adult with an advanced solid tumor such as melanoma, head and neck, liver or kidney cancer. The CDR3 runs from the conserved cysteine through the conserved F or W. The D gene is left open where the match is weak. Size is omitted from some rows. Given values are once, few, many or a class for expanded clones.

j_call,clone_size,d_call,v_call,cdr3_nt,cdr3_aa
TRBJ1-6,NA,NA,TRBV7-9,TGTGCCAGCAGCTTAGCCGGTAATTCACCCCTCCACTTT,CASSLAGNSPLHF
TRBJ1-3,NA,NA,TRBV7-9,TGTGCCGCCGGTAGTTGGGGAGGAAACACCATATATTTT,CAAGSWGGNTIYF
TRBJ1-4,NA,NA,TRBV7-9,TGTGCCAGCAGCTTAGTCGTTAATGAAAAACTGTTTTTT,CASSLVVNEKLFF
TRBJ2-3,NA,TRBD2,TRBV11-3,TGTGCCAGCAGCCCGGGACTAGGGTCCGATACGCAGTATTTT,CASSPGLGSDTQYF
TRBJ1-6,NA,NA,TRBV6-1,TGTGCCAGCAGTGCCGCGGGGGCGCCCTATAATTCACCCCTCCACTTT,CASSAAGAPYNSPLHF
TRBJ1-1,NA,NA,TRBV29-1,TGCAGCGCCTGGACGGGAATGAACACTGAAGCTTTCTTT,CSAWTGMNTEAFF
TRBJ1-1,once,NA,TRBV5-1,TGCGCCAGCAGCTTGGGAGGACCGAACACTGAAGCTTTCTTT,CASSLGGPNTEAFF
TRBJ2-1,NA,NA,TRBV5-1,TGCGCCAGCATAAGGGGGTCGGACAATGAGCAGTTCTTC,CASIRGSDNEQFF
TRBJ1-6,NA,TRBD1,TRBV7-2,TGTGCCAGCAGCCCTAGACAGGGGGCGCGGGTACCCCTCCACTTT,CASSPRQGARVPLHF
TRBJ1-2,NA,TRBD1,TRBV7-2,TGTGCCAGCAGCTTAGATCCGGGGACAGGATTTAGTGGCTACACCTTC,CASSLDPGTGFSGYTF
TRBJ2-3,NA,NA,TRBV29-1,TGCAGCGTGCGATCCCCTAGGGGTCAAACAGATACGCAGTATTTT,CSVRSPRGQTDTQYF
TRBJ1-3,NA,NA,TRBV5-1,TGCGCCAGCAGCCTACAGGGTGGTGAGGGAAACACCATATATTTT,CASSLQGGEGNTIYF
TRBJ2-7,NA,NA,TRBV2,TGTGCCAGCAGCTTGACAGGAGGCTACGAGCAGTACTTC,CASSLTGGYEQYF
TRBJ1-1,NA,NA,TRBV30,TGTGCCTGGAGTGTATCAAGGAACACTGAAGCTTTCTTT,CAWSVSRNTEAFF
TRBJ1-1,once,NA,TRBV27,TGTGCCACCGCCCTTGCCGCGGGGGTCACTGAAGCTTTCTTT,CATALAAGVTEAFF
TRBJ2-5,NA,NA,TRBV6-6,TGTGCCACCTTGAGCGAAGAGACCCAGTACTTC,CATLSEETQYF
TRBJ2-7,once,NA,TRBV5-5,TGTGCCAGCAGCTTGGACCAGGGTCCCTACGAGCAGTACTTC,CASSLDQGPYEQYF
TRBJ1-2,NA,NA,TRBV28,TGTGCCAGCAGTTCCGGACTGAGCTATGGCTACACCTTC,CASSSGLSYGYTF
TRBJ1-2,NA,NA,TRBV30,TGTGCCTGGAGTAGGGGAGCCTATGGCTACACCTTC,CAWSRGAYGYTF
TRBJ1-1,NA,NA,TRBV6-5,TGTGCCAGCAGTTCGGACACATTAAACACTGAAGCTTTCTTT,CASSSDTLNTEAFF
TRBJ1-5,NA,TRBD1,TRBV5-4,TGTGCCAGCAGCCACCAGGGGGCAGGACAGCCCCAGCATTTT,CASSHQGAGQPQHF
TRBJ2-2,NA,NA,TRBV6-1,TGTGCCAGCAGCATGCTTCGGACCGGGGAGCTGTTTTTT,CASSMLRTGELFF
TRBJ2-1,NA,TRBD2,TRBV7-3,TGTGCCAGCAGCTTAAATAGCGGGAATTACAATGAGCAGTTCTTC,CASSLNSGNYNEQFF
TRBJ1-2,NA,NA,TRBV5-1,TGCGCCAGCAGCTTGGGGCAGGGAGGAGGCTACACCTTC,CASSLGQGGGYTF
TRBJ1-1,NA,NA,TRBV5-6,TGTGCCAGCAGCTTGGCAACAGGGTCTTATGGCACTGAAGCTTTCTTT,CASSLATGSYGTEAFF
TRBJ2-6,NA,NA,TRBV15,TGTGCCACCAGCAGAGATGGAACTGGGGCCAACGTCCTGACTTTC,CATSRDGTGANVLTF
TRBJ2-1,NA,TRBD2,TRBV6-5,TGTGCCACACGTACTAGCGGAGGAAGAAATGAGCAGTTCTTC,CATRTSGGRNEQFF
TRBJ2-7,NA,TRBD1,TRBV25-1,TGTGCCAGCAGCGTCGGACAGGGGCCTTACGAGCAGTACTTC,CASSVGQGPYEQYF
TRBJ2-3,NA,NA,TRBV13,TGTGCCAGCAGCTTAAGAGAAACTAGCCACCGTTTCTACTACACAGATACGCAGTATTTT,CASSLRETSHRFYYTDTQYF
TRBJ1-2,NA,TRBD1,TRBV11-2,TGTGCCAGCAGCTTAGTTAGCCGGACAGGGAGAGGCTACACCTTC,CASSLVSRTGRGYTF
TRBJ2-7,once,NA,TRBV25-1,TGTGCCAGCACCGGGGGATACGAGCAGTACTTC,CASTGGYEQYF
TRBJ1-5,NA,NA,TRBV5-6,TGTGCCAGCAGCCTCAAGAGGATTCCAGGACAGCCCCAGCATTTT,CASSLKRIPGQPQHF
TRBJ2-2,NA,NA,TRBV2,TGTGCCAGCAGTCCGGGACGGGGGAACACCGGGGAGCTGTTTTTT,CASSPGRGNTGELFF
TRBJ1-5,NA,NA,TRBV6-6,TGTGCCAGCAGTCCCGGACAGTCTCTTCGCAATCAGCCCCAGCATTTT,CASSPGQSLRNQPQHF
TRBJ1-1,NA,NA,TRBV6-6,TGTGCCAGCAGTTACGACCGGTGGAGCACTGAAGCTTTCTTT,CASSYDRWSTEAFF
TRBJ2-1,NA,NA,TRBV21-1,TGTGCCAGCAGCAAAGGAGGGGTGAACGGTTCCTACAATGAGCAGTTCTTC,CASSKGGVNGSYNEQFF
TRBJ2-7,NA,NA,TRBV5-1,TGCGCCAGCAGCTTGGTAGGGCAGGGCACCTACGAGCAGTACTTC,CASSLVGQGTYEQYF
TRBJ2-1,NA,NA,TRBV5-1,TGCGCCAGCAGCTTGAAGCTTAGCTCCTACAATGAGCAGTTCTTC,CASSLKLSSYNEQFF
TRBJ2-2,NA,NA,TRBV6-6,TGTGCCAGCAGGGCCGGGACGAAAAACACCGGGGAGCTGTTTTTT,CASRAGTKNTGELFF
TRBJ2-2,NA,NA,TRBV2,TGTGCCAGCAGTGAATCGAGACAGCTACGAATGAACACCGGGGAGCTGTTTTTT,CASSESRQLRMNTGELFF